In its sample, the clone carrying this T cell receptor (beta chain) was seen a few times. This sample stems from a study of cytomegalovirus exposure and HLA in healthy donors. For the study at large: The 110 million or so unique TCR beta sequences, from 150 million to 200 million T cells, were found by an earlier analysis.

The PCR used 60 Vbeta and 13 Jbeta primers. This table comes from immunoSEQ multiplex PCR, and its TCRdb copy is limited to in-frame clones, with some not included. The sample carries about 160,000 clones, just under 65% recorded once. The CDR3 has 14 amino acids. CDR1 and CDR2 from the germline V gene are MNHNS and SASEGT. Trimming cost V 1 base and J 5 bases, with 12 bases left between them. What was sequenced was PBMCs. The rearrangement links TRBV6-1 to TRBJ2-7, with D possibly TRBD2 on 6 matching bases. The receptor was derived from a woman aged 55-69 years in good health and CMV-seropositive. DNA for the CDR3: TGTGCCAGCAGTGAAGGGGCGGGAAGGAACGAGCAGTACTTC. This codes for CASSEGAGRNEQYF.